The 32 T cell receptor beta chains reported below all come from one sample, sequenced in a study of cytomegalovirus exposure and HLA in healthy donors. Use of 60 Vbeta and 13 Jbeta primers characterized the PCR. Repertoires were generated with immunoSEQ multiplex PCR, while TCRdb's copy carries only in-frame clones and drops some. The sample totals some 20,000 clones. The source material was PBMCs. All receptors derive from a man aged 55 to 70 in good health and CMV-seropositive.

The genes are TRBV19 and TRBJ1-5; 9 bases agree with TRBD1. The CDR3 has 14 residues. From germline, CDR1 is LNHDA and CDR2 SQIVND (reference sequence). J gave up 9 bases and V 6 bases, and 9 bases lay outside the gene matches. CDR3 bases: TGTGCCAGTAGCGGGACAGGGCGTGCTTGGCCCCAGCATTTT. Residues: CASSGTGRAWPQHF.

This chain joins TRBV18 and TRBJ1-2; 7 bases line up with TRBD1. This CDR3 contains 16 residues. The germline gives CDR1 KGHSH, CDR2 LQKENI. The V segment lost 3 bases and the J segment 1 base; nucleotides outside the gene matches: 8. CDR3 nucleotides: TGTGCCAGCTCACCTGGGACAGCTACCAATAACTATGGCTACACCTTC. Encoded protein: CASSPGTATNNYGYTF.

Concerning this clone: The same CDR3 can be traced to other DNA sequences in this sample. This chain uses TRBV5-1 with TRBJ1-1; D might be TRBD1 (5 bases). Trimming removed 4 bases from V and 1 base from J, with 14 bases in between. The CDR3 runs to 15 residues. Germline V lookup: CDR1 SGHRS, CDR2 YFSETQ. The CDR3 DNA reads as TGCGCCAGCAGCCTGCAGGGCAGGGCGAACACTGAAGCTTTCTTT. It is translated as CASSLQGRANTEAFF.

V is TRBV30 and J is TRBJ1-2; D is unclear. The CDR3 has 16 residues. The V end was cut by 3 bases, the J end by 2 bases, with 19 bases between. From germline, CDR1 is GTSNPN and CDR2 SVGIG (reference sequence). As DNA, the CDR3 is TGTGCCTGGAGGTTTCTCCCTATTGGCGGGAACTATGGCTACACCTTC. Protein product: CAWRFLPIGGNYGYTF.

This chain joins TRBV25-1 and TRBJ1-1; D is unresolved. Between the trimmed V and J ends, which lost 6 bases and 5 bases, there was a span of 4 bases. The V gene's germline CDR1 is MGHDK and CDR2 SYGVNS. CDR3 length equals 10 residues. The CDR3: CASRRTEAFF. CDR3 nucleotides: TGTGCCAGCAGGAGGACTGAAGCTTTCTTT.

CDR3 in amino acids: CASSPVPGYEQYF. Written as DNA, the CDR3 is TGTGCCAGCAGCCCCGTCCCGGGCTACGAGCAGTACTTC. The chain employs TRBV5-4 and TRBJ2-7; no clear D gene. This CDR3 contains 13 residues. V was cut by 4 bases and J by 3 bases, with 11 bases left in between. The V gene's germline CDR1 is SGHNT and CDR2 YYREEE (reference sequence).

The CDR3 coding sequence is TGTGCCAGCAGCGGGCGGGAGGCCCTCTCCTACGAGCAGTACTTC. Residues: CASSGREALSYEQYF. V usage is TRBV7-2 and J usage is TRBJ2-7, with 8 bases identical to TRBD2. CDR1 is SGHTA and CDR2 is FQGNSA in the germline V gene. Trimming at V came to 5 bases and at J to 0 bases, leaving 6 bases not matched to a gene. CDR3 length equals 15 residues.

V and J are TRBV11-2 and TRBJ2-7, with 9 nucleotides matching TRBD1. The CDR3 runs to 13 residues. Germline CDR1 reads SGHAT; CDR2 reads FQNNGV. Trimming took 5 bases from V and 3 from J; bases not matched to a gene: 2. The CDR3 protein is CASSLTGGYEQYF. The DNA for the CDR3 is TGTGCCAGCAGCCTGACAGGGGGCTACGAGCAGTACTTC.

This rearrangement joins TRBV7-2 to TRBJ2-2; 7 nucleotides align to TRBD2. CDR3 length equals 16 residues. Germline CDR1 is SGHTA and CDR2 is FQGNSA. The V gene end was trimmed by 5 bases and the J gene end by 3 bases; junction bases not matched to a gene: 9. CDR3 region: CASSPPGLPYTGELFF. CDR3 bases: TGTGCCAGCAGCCCTCCGGGACTACCCTACACCGGGGAGCTGTTTTTT.

The J gene is TRBJ2-7, the V gene TRBV18; TRBD1 aligns across 10 bases. V dropped 3 bases and J dropped 2; count of bases not matched to a gene: 1. The germline gives CDR1 KGHSH, CDR2 LQKENI. This CDR3 is built from 14 residues. The CDR3 DNA reads as TGTGCCAGCTCACCGGGACAGGGGACCTACGAGCAGTACTTC. Translated: CASSPGQGTYEQYF.

The V gene is TRBV29-1, the J gene TRBJ1-1; D is unclear. Germline V gives CDR1 SQVTM, CDR2 ANQGSEA. Trimming removed 7 bases at V and 3 bases at J, with 15 bases between. This CDR3 has 13 residues. CDR3 in amino acids: CSAEIGRDTEAFF. In nucleotides, the CDR3 is TGCAGCGCCGAGATAGGGAGAGACACTGAAGCTTTCTTT. Together with reference TRBV29-1 and TRBJ1-1, the CDR3 gives the full variable domain: SAVISQKPSRDICQRGTSLTIQCQVDSQVTMMFWYRQQPGQSLTLIATANQGSEATYESGFVIDKFPISRPNLTFSTLTVSNMSPEDSSIYLCSAEIGRDTEAFFGQGTRLTVV.

In DNA form, the CDR3 reads TGCGCCAGCAGCCTCGAGGGATCTGGAAACACCATATATTTT. Residues: CASSLEGSGNTIYF. The chain uses TRBV5-1 and TRBJ1-3; D is unclear. CDR1 and CDR2 (germline): SGHRS, YFSETQ. CDR3 length: 14 amino acids. Trimming shortened V by 4 bases and J by 1 base, and 9 bases separated the two germline ends.

As for this clone: The same CDR3 is also encoded by other DNA sequences in this sample. The chain employs TRBV2 and TRBJ1-2, with D possibly matching TRBD1 (6 bases). The CDR3 is made up of 12 amino acids. Germline-derived CDR1 and CDR2 are SNHLY and FYNNEI. The V gene lost 6 bases and the J gene lost 5 bases, with 10 bases spanning the gap. The CDR3 coding sequence is TGTGCCAGCAGCCGACAGGTGTATGGCTACACCTTC. Protein product: CASSRQVYGYTF.

CDR3 in amino acids: CASSIRTARDEQYF. The CDR3 nucleotides are TGTGCCAGTAGTATTCGGACGGCGCGGGATGAGCAGTACTTC. The chain combines TRBV19 with TRBJ2-7, with D possibly matching TRBD2 (6 bases). Deletions cut 3 bases from V and 7 bases from J, with 16 bases between. Germline V gene data show CDR1 as LNHDA and CDR2 as SQIVND (reference sequence). This CDR3 spans 14 amino acids.

The chain carries TRBV19 and TRBJ1-1; the D is unclear. CDR1 is LNHDA, CDR2 SQIVND, per germline (reference sequence). The CDR3 is made up of 13 amino acids. Trimming stripped 4 bases from V and 0 bases from J, with 6 bases between. CDR3 sequence: CASSTGMNTEAFF. The CDR3 region has the DNA TGTGCCAGTAGTACCGGGATGAACACTGAAGCTTTCTTT.

This chain links TRBV5-5 with TRBJ2-7, with TRBD1 matching 7 bases. In germline, CDR1 is SGHKS, CDR2 YYEKEE (reference sequence). CDR3 length equals 12 residues. Trimming removed 1 base from V and 6 bases from J; junction bases left unmatched: 1. CDR3 nucleotides: TGTGCCAGCAGCTTGAGGGGGCCCGAGCAGTACTTC. The encoded protein is CASSLRGPEQYF. The full variable domain, completed using reference TRBV5-5 and TRBJ2-7, is DAGVTQSPTHLIKTRGQQVTLRCSPISGHKSVSWYQQVLGQGPQFIFQYYEKEERGRGNFPDRFSARQFPNYSSELNVNALLLGDSALYLCASSLRGPEQYFGPGTRLTVT.

The rearrangement uses TRBV20-1 and TRBJ2-1; tentatively, D is TRBD2 (6 bases). V was trimmed by 6 bases and J by 9 bases, leaving 12 bases between them. The CDR3 contains 11 residues. Germline V gene lookup returns CDR1 DFQATT and CDR2 SNEGSKA (reference sequence). DNA of the CDR3: TGCAGTGCGTTACTAGCCCCTGAGCAGTTCTTC. It is translated as CSALLAPEQFF.

The chain uses TRBV5-1 and TRBJ1-1, with D tentatively TRBD1 (5 bases). The germline V gene encodes CDR1 SGHRS and CDR2 YFSETQ. The CDR3 length is 15 residues. Deletions cut 0 bases from V and 4 bases from J, with 13 bases between. The CDR3 is CASSLAMGLGTEAFF. CDR3 sequence (DNA): TGCGCCAGCAGCTTGGCCATGGGACTGGGCACTGAAGCTTTCTTT.

V usage is TRBV5-1 and J usage is TRBJ2-1; D might be TRBD2 (6 bases). Germline V gene lookup returns CDR1 SGHRS and CDR2 YFSETQ. V was shortened by 2 bases and J by 4 bases, with 13 bases between the two germline ends. The CDR3 has 15 amino acids. The CDR3 spells CASSLGDSEYNEQFF. The CDR3 nucleotides read TGCGCCAGCAGCTTAGGGGACTCCGAATACAATGAGCAGTTCTTC.

The chain carries TRBV6-6 and TRBJ1-4, with D possibly matching TRBD1 (5 bases). From germline, CDR1 is MNHNY and CDR2 SVGAGI (reference sequence). Trimming shortened V by 5 bases and J by 4 bases, and 17 bases separated the two germline ends. CDR3 length: 16 amino acids. The CDR3 protein is CASSAAMGRGNEKLFF. CDR3 sequence (DNA): TGTGCCAGCAGTGCGGCCATGGGAAGGGGTAATGAAAAACTGTTTTTT.

The rearrangement joins TRBV30 to TRBJ1-1, with a tentative D call TRBD1 (5 bases). Germline V gene data show CDR1 as GTSNPN and CDR2 as SVGIG (reference sequence). CDR3 size: 13 residues. V lost 4 bases and J 1 base, leaving 10 bases between the germline ends. Here the CDR3 DNA reads TGTGCCTGGACCCGGACACGGAACACTGAAGCTTTCTTT. Protein product: CAWTRTRNTEAFF.

V is TRBV29-1 and J is TRBJ2-1; TRBD1 aligns across 8 bases. The ends lost 4 bases at V and 1 base at J; junction bases unmatched: 3. CDR1 is SQVTM, CDR2 ANQGSEA, per germline. The CDR3 covers 14 residues. This CDR3 reads CSVARGLSYNEQFF. DNA of the CDR3: TGCAGCGTTGCCAGGGGGCTGTCCTACAATGAGCAGTTCTTC.

The rearrangement links TRBV5-1 to TRBJ2-7; a weak D match, TRBD2 (5 bases). Trimming shortened V by 4 bases and J by 3 bases, and 17 bases separated the two germline ends. The CDR3 loop spans 15 amino acids. CDR1 SGHRS and CDR2 YFSETQ come from the germline V gene. CDR3 nucleotides: TGCGCCAGCAGCCCGGAGGCAGGAGATATCTACGAGCAGTACTTC. It yields the protein CASSPEAGDIYEQYF.

The rearrangement uses TRBV11-2 and TRBJ2-5; 11 bases line up with TRBD2. The CDR3 sequence is 16 residues long. Trimming took 5 bases from V and 0 from J; bases not matched to a gene: 5. Germline CDR1 reads SGHAT; CDR2 reads FQNNGV. CDR3 sequence (DNA): TGTGCCAGCAGCCTGGGACTAGCGGTGTACCAAGAGACCCAGTACTTC. The encoded protein is CASSLGLAVYQETQYF.

V gene TRBV7-9 combines with J gene TRBJ2-5, with TRBD2 matching 13 bases. This CDR3 has 14 residues. CDR1 and CDR2 from the germline V gene are SEHNR and FQNEAQ (reference sequence). The ends lost 1 base at V and 9 bases at J; junction bases unmatched: 2. CDR3 DNA: TGTGCCAGCAGCTTAGGGACTAGCGGGAGACCCCAGTACTTC. Translating gives CASSLGTSGRPQYF.

The V and J genes are TRBV19 and TRBJ1-1, with TRBD1 identical over 8 bases. V lost 6 bases and J lost 12; bases outside the gene matches: 9. The CDR3 is made up of 12 amino acids. The V gene's germline CDR1 is LNHDA and CDR2 SQIVND (reference sequence). This chain's CDR3 is CASRVYRGKSFF. The CDR3 region has the DNA TGTGCCAGTAGGGTTTACAGGGGGAAGTCTTTCTTT.

The chain has TRBV6-1 and TRBJ1-5; 9 bases map to TRBD1. CDR1 is MNHNS and CDR2 is SASEGT in the germline V gene. The CDR3 covers 14 residues. V gave up 8 bases and J gave up 4 bases; unmatched junction bases: 6. CDR3 in amino acids: CASLDRGWNQPQHF. Written as DNA, the CDR3 is TGTGCCAGCCTCGACAGGGGGTGGAATCAGCCCCAGCATTTT.

V gene TRBV5-1 combines with J gene TRBJ1-5; D possibly corresponds to TRBD1 (5 bases). The CDR3 has 14 residues. CDR1 is SGHRS and CDR2 is YFSETQ in the germline V gene. The V end was cut by 5 bases, the J end by 2 bases, with 11 bases between. CDR3 residues: CASSAQGGNQPQHF. CDR3 bases: TGCGCCAGCAGTGCCCAGGGCGGCAATCAGCCCCAGCATTTT.

The chain links TRBV15 to TRBJ2-7; 7 bases fit TRBD1. V lost 1 base and J lost 0; bases outside the gene matches: 6. The CDR3 has 16 residues. Germline V gene lookup returns CDR1 LNHNV and CDR2 YYDKDF (reference sequence). The CDR3: CATSRALGQSSYEQYF. CDR3 DNA sequence: TGTGCCACCAGCAGAGCCCTGGGACAGAGCTCCTACGAGCAGTACTTC.

The chain couples TRBV5-1 to TRBJ2-7; D gene unclear. The CDR3 is 13 amino acids. V was trimmed by 5 bases and J by 6 bases, leaving 15 bases between them. CDR1 and CDR2 (germline): SGHRS, YFSETQ. CDR3 DNA: TGCGCCAGCAGTTTGCCGCAACATACCGAGCAGTACTTC. Residues: CASSLPQHTEQYF.

The rearrangement joins TRBV7-9 to TRBJ2-7, with 10 nucleotides matching TRBD1. Germline CDR1 SEHNR, CDR2 FQNEAQ (reference sequence). After removal of 5 bases from V and 2 bases from J, the junction contained 6 bases not matched to a gene. There are 15 residues in the CDR3. CDR3 protein: CASSMGQGLTYEQYF. In nucleotides, the CDR3 is TGTGCCAGCAGCATGGGACAGGGGCTAACCTACGAGCAGTACTTC.

The CDR3 bases are TGCGCCAGCAGCCAAGCCGGGGGAAACACCATATATTTT. Protein product: CASSQAGGNTIYF. This sequence joins TRBV4-1 and TRBJ1-3; no definite D call. This CDR3 has 13 amino acids. Germline V gene lookup returns CDR1 MGHRA and CDR2 YSYEKL. The V and J ends lost 1 base and 4 bases respectively, with 5 bases between them.